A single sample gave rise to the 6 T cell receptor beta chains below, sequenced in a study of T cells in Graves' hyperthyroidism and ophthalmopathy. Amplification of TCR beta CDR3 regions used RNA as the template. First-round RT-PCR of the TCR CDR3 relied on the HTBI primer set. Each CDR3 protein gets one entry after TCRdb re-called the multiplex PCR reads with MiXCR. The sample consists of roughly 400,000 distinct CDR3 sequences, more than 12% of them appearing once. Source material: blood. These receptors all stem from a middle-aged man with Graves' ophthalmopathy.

For the CDR3, the DNA is TGTGCCAGCAGGGGGACAGGGATGGGTCAGCCCCAGCATTTT. It translates to CASRGTGMGQPQHF. V is TRBV27 and J is TRBJ1-5; 9 positions match TRBD1. There are 14 residues in the CDR3. CDR1 and CDR2 from the germline V gene are MNHEY and SMNVEV (reference sequence). V lost 6 bases and J lost 6; bases outside the gene matches: 6.

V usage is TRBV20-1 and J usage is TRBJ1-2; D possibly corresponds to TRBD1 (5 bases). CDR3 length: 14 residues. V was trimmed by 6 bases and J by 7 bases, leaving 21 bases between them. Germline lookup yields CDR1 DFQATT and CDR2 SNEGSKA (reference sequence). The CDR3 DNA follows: TGCAGTGCCAATCCAGACAGCGCTAGTGTTGGCTACACCTTC. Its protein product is CSANPDSASVGYTF.

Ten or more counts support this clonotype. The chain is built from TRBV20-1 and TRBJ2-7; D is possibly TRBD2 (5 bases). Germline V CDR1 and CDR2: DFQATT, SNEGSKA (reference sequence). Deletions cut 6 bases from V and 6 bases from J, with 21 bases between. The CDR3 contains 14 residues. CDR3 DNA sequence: TGCAGTGCCAAGAGGAGGAGGCTTTCCCCCGAGCAGTACTTC. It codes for CSAKRRRLSPEQYF.

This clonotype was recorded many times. CDR3 sequence: CSVVSPRGEWTDTQYF. The CDR3 DNA sequence: TGCAGCGTTGTGTCCCCAAGGGGGGAGTGGACAGATACGCAGTATTTT. The J gene is TRBJ2-3, the V gene TRBV29-1; D tentatively reads TRBD1 or TRBD2 (6 bases each). Per germline, CDR1 SQVTM and CDR2 ANQGSEA. Trimming took off 4 bases at V and 3 bases at J, with 20 bases between the two ends. This CDR3 comprises 16 residues.

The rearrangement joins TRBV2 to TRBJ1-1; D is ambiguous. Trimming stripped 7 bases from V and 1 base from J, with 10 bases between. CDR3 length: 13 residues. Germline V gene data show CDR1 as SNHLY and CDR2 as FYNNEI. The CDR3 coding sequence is TGTGCCAGCACGGGAAAATGGAACACTGAAGCTTTCTTT. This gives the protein CASTGKWNTEAFF.

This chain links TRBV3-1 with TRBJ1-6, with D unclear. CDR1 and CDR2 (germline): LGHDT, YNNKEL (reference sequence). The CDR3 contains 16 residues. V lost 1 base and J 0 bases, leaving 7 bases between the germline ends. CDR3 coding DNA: TGTGCCAGCAGCCAAGCGGCTAGCTCCTATAATTCACCCCTCCACTTT. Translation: CASSQAASSYNSPLHF.